These T cell receptor beta chains were read from a single sample in a study of cytomegalovirus exposure and HLA in healthy donors. Assay used: immunoSEQ multiplex PCR; TCRdb lists only in-frame clones, some missing. Found here are about 180,000 clones, over 80% of them singletons; the top ten hold approximately 1.2%. The specimen was PBMCs. These receptors were taken from a boy aged 2 to 10 in good health and CMV-seronegative. The CDR3 runs from the conserved cysteine through the conserved F or W. A D gene is named only where the DNA matches it firmly. Size is omitted from some rows. Given values are once, few, many or a class for expanded clones.

V	J	size	D	CDR3	DNA
TRBV14	TRBJ2-1	-	-	CASSFRGTSLNEQFF	TGTGCCAGCAGCTTTCGAGGGACATCCCTTAATGAGCAGTTCTTC
TRBV9	TRBJ2-3	once	-	CASSVELAEDTQYF	TGTGCCAGCAGCGTAGAACTAGCAGAAGATACGCAGTATTTT
TRBV2	TRBJ2-6	-	TRBD1	CASSEWTGSGANVLTF	TGTGCCAGCAGTGAGTGGACAGGGTCAGGGGCCAACGTCCTGACTTTC
TRBV11-2	TRBJ2-7	-	TRBD2	CASSLGPSGRNEQYF	TGTGCCAGCAGCTTAGGGCCTAGCGGGAGAAACGAGCAGTACTTC
TRBV11-3	TRBJ1-1	-	-	CASSQGSGNTEAFF	TGTGCCAGCAGCCAGGGGTCCGGGAACACTGAAGCTTTCTTT
TRBV14	TRBJ1-2	-	-	CASSQGDRTYSLGYTF	TGTGCCAGCAGCCAAGGCGACAGGACGTACTCCCTTGGCTACACCTTC
TRBV30	TRBJ2-1	-	-	CAWGPFNEQFF	TGTGCCTGGGGGCCCTTCAATGAGCAGTTCTTC
TRBV6-5	TRBJ1-2	-	-	CASSQYWEGSYGYTF	TGTGCCAGCAGTCAATATTGGGAGGGGTCTTATGGCTACACCTTC
TRBV9	TRBJ2-3	-	TRBD2	CASSVSGRAADTQYF	TGTGCCAGCAGCGTCAGCGGGAGGGCCGCAGATACGCAGTATTTT
TRBV5-6	TRBJ1-2	few	TRBD1	CASSLGQGADGYTF	TGTGCCAGCAGCTTAGGACAGGGGGCCGATGGCTACACCTTC
TRBV9	TRBJ2-1	-	-	CASSVANPEWGPSYNEQFF	TGTGCCAGCAGCGTAGCCAACCCCGAGTGGGGGCCCTCCTACAATGAGCAGTTCTTC
TRBV19	TRBJ2-1	once	TRBD1	CASSITPGGAASYNEQFF	TGTGCCAGTAGTATAACCCCAGGGGGCGCGGCGTCCTACAATGAGCAGTTCTTC
TRBV10-1	TRBJ2-1	-	TRBD2	CASRGVGTSGSGHNEQFF	TGCGCCAGCAGAGGGGTGGGGACTAGCGGGAGCGGGCACAATGAGCAGTTCTTC
TRBV5-1	TRBJ2-7	-	TRBD1	CASRRATGLHEQYF	TGCGCCAGCAGGAGGGCGACAGGGCTGCACGAGCAGTACTTC
TRBV13	TRBJ2-7	-	TRBD2	CASSLHPELAAEGYEQYF	TGTGCCAGCAGCTTACACCCCGAACTAGCGGCAGAGGGGTACGAGCAGTACTTC
TRBV7-2	TRBJ2-5	-	-	CASSFDTRGTQYF	TGTGCCAGCAGCTTCGACACGCGGGGGACCCAGTACTTC
TRBV30	TRBJ1-2	-	-	CAWRANLANYGYTF	TGTGCCTGGAGGGCCAATCTAGCTAACTATGGCTACACCTTC
TRBV14	TRBJ2-7	-	-	CASSQALGGEQYF	TGTGCCAGCAGCCAAGCTCTCGGGGGTGAGCAGTACTTC
TRBV2	TRBJ2-5	-	TRBD1	CASSDWTGVKETQYF	TGTGCCAGCAGTGATTGGACAGGGGTTAAAGAGACCCAGTACTTC
TRBV28	TRBJ1-5	once	-	CASGRTDLSNQPQHF	TGTGCCAGCGGTCGGACAGACTTAAGCAATCAGCCCCAGCATTTT
TRBV10-2	TRBJ2-2	-	-	CASLLSGELFF	TGCGCCAGCCTCCTTTCCGGGGAGCTGTTTTTT